This TCR beta chain stems from a study of T-cell reconstitution after alpha-beta-depleted transplantation in children. This clonotype was counted at least ten times. After removal of 5 bases from V and 6 bases from J, the junction contained 3 bases not matched to a gene. The CDR3 is 14 amino acids. Library preparation (for TCRbeta) was performed with unique molecular identifiers. TCRdb passed the PCR reads through MiXCR, listing each CDR3 protein once. The table has some 490,000 distinct CDR3 sequences, around 12% seen once. This clonotype originated in a human donor who donated a stem cell graft to a child with combined immunodeficiency. V gene TRBV12-3 or TRBV12-4 combines with J gene TRBJ1-5; 11 bases line up with TRBD1. The sample in question was PBMCs from the stem cell graft donor, obtained from the stem cell graft. CDR3 amino acids: CASSTGQGAQPQHF. The CDR3 nucleotides read TGTGCCAGCAGTACCGGACAGGGGGCTCAGCCCCAGCATTTT.